The entry that follows covers one TCR beta chain sequence. Its antigen is not identified. These data are taken from a study of radiotherapy plus CTLA-4 blockade in lung cancer. The method was immunoSEQ multiplex PCR; TCRdb's version includes in-frame clones alone and lacks a portion of them. The data show about 97,000 clones, approximately 74% seen once. The CDR3 is made up of 14 amino acids. Germline CDR1 is SGHRS and CDR2 is YFSETQ. Trimming took 5 bases from V and 6 from J; bases not matched to a gene: 7. Overall study findings and caveats: Blood TCR clones of tumor origin expanded after radiotherapy plus ipilimumab. Early blood T cell clone changes and increased post-radiation serum interferon-beta were reportedly the strongest response predictors.

People whose metastatic non-small-cell lung cancer was chemo-refractory got focal radiation along with CTLA-4 blockade by ipilimumab. Here the sequenced sample was peripheral blood, taken from a patient treated with radiotherapy plus ipilimumab. The sequence came from a human donor with non-small cell lung cancer who had a partial response to radiotherapy plus ipilimumab. Some clones in this sample may be carry-over from other donors' samples. This chain uses TRBV5-1 with TRBJ2-2; 7 bases line up with TRBD2. CDR3 bases: TGCGCCAGCAGACTACTGGGGGGGGCCGGGGAGCTGTTTTTT. It specifies CASRLLGGAGELFF.